The rows below give T cell receptor beta chains drawn from one sample of a study of early T cells in non-severe SARS-CoV-2 infection. TCRdb itself ran the 5' RACE reads through MiXCR, one entry per CDR3 protein. The top ten hold around 4.1% of the sample, which has about 48,000 distinct CDR3 sequences, around 5.6% seen once. The sequenced sample consisted of whole blood. Every receptor here comes from an adult who was a healthcare worker with PCR-confirmed SARS-CoV-2 infection or an uninfected control (not recorded which). Each CDR3 is given with its conserved first and last residue. D genes are given only for firm matches. The size entry is marked missing in some rows and otherwise reads once, few, many or a size class.

J: TRBJ1-6; D: -; V: TRBV11-2; size: few; CDR3: CASSLERAANSPLHF; DNA: TGTGCCAGCAGCTTAGAGCGGGCCGCGAATTCACCCCTCCACTTT
J: TRBJ2-7; D: -; V: TRBV29-1; size: few; CDR3: CSVRENYEQYF; DNA: TGCAGCGTCCGGGAGAATTACGAGCAGTACTTC
J: TRBJ1-4; D: TRBD1; V: TRBV27; size: many; CDR3: CASRRDRGVGSNEKLFF; DNA: TGTGCCAGCAGACGAGACAGGGGTGTCGGGTCTAATGAAAAACTGTTTTTT
J: TRBJ2-7; D: -; V: TRBV7-9; size: -; CDR3: CASSYTADEQYF; DNA: TGTGCCAGCAGCTACACCGCGGACGAGCAGTACTTC
J: TRBJ1-5; D: -; V: TRBV7-9; size: few; CDR3: CASSHSNSNQPQHF; DNA: TGTGCCAGCAGCCATAGTAATAGCAATCAGCCCCAGCATTTT
J: TRBJ1-3; D: -; V: TRBV3-1; size: -; CDR3: CASSLRTSSGNTIYF; DNA: TGTGCCAGCAGCCTGAGGACATCGAGTGGAAACACCATATATTTT
J: TRBJ1-1; D: -; V: TRBV12-3/TRBV12-4; size: many; CDR3: CASSRSGGTGTEAFF; DNA: TGTGCCAGCTCCCGTTCCGGGGGCACGGGAACTGAAGCTTTCTTT
J: TRBJ1-1; D: TRBD1; V: TRBV12-3/TRBV12-4; size: many; CDR3: CASSLALLQGATEAFF; DNA: TGTGCCAGCAGTTTAGCACTGTTGCAGGGGGCGACTGAAGCTTTCTTT
J: TRBJ1-5; D: TRBD1; V: TRBV18; size: many; CDR3: CASSPNRGPQPQHF; DNA: TGTGCCAGCTCACCCAACAGGGGGCCTCAGCCCCAGCATTTT
J: TRBJ2-1; D: -; V: TRBV3-1; size: -; CDR3: CASSNQPGQASIF; DNA: TGTGCCAGCAGCAACCAACCGGGACAAGCGAGTATCTTC
J: TRBJ2-7; D: -; V: TRBV2; size: many; CDR3: CASSFITHEQYF; DNA: TGTGCCAGCAGTTTTATCACCCACGAGCAGTACTTC
J: TRBJ2-2; D: TRBD1; V: TRBV12-3/TRBV12-4; size: many; CDR3: CASSPRDSLTGELFF; DNA: TGTGCCAGCAGTCCACGGGACAGCCTGACCGGGGAGCTGTTTTTT
J: TRBJ1-1; D: TRBD1; V: TRBV29-1; size: few; CDR3: CSAHRGGTEAFF; DNA: TGCAGCGCCCACAGGGGGGGCACTGAAGCTTTCTTT
J: TRBJ2-5; D: TRBD1; V: TRBV6-5; size: many; CDR3: CASSYSPGGSGETQYF; DNA: TGTGCCAGCAGTTACTCGCCAGGGGGCTCGGGAGAGACCCAGTACTTC
J: TRBJ2-7; D: TRBD1; V: TRBV7-8; size: few; CDR3: CASSPEGQAYEQYF; DNA: TGTGCCAGCAGCCCAGAAGGACAGGCCTACGAGCAGTACTTC
J: TRBJ2-5; D: -; V: TRBV6-6; size: few; CDR3: CASSYLGLTQETQYF; DNA: TGTGCCAGCAGTTACCTCGGTCTCACCCAAGAGACCCAGTACTTC
J: TRBJ2-7; D: -; V: TRBV6-2/TRBV6-3; size: few; CDR3: CASSYSPILPYEQYF; DNA: TGTGCCAGCAGTTACTCGCCTATACTTCCCTACGAGCAGTACTTC
J: TRBJ1-2; D: -; V: TRBV12-3/TRBV12-4; size: many; CDR3: CASSLRQLYGYTF; DNA: TGTGCCAGCAGTTTAAGACAGCTCTATGGCTACACCTTC
J: TRBJ2-1; D: -; V: TRBV30; size: few; CDR3: CAWSFSKISEQFF; DNA: TGTGCCTGGAGTTTCTCGAAGATCAGTGAGCAGTTCTTC
J: TRBJ2-7; D: -; V: TRBV6-1; size: many; CDR3: CASANWAGLFTYEQYF; DNA: TGTGCCAGCGCAAATTGGGCAGGCCTATTTACCTACGAGCAGTACTTC
J: TRBJ1-6; D: -; V: TRBV10-3; size: -; CDR3: CAISEMRQMDNSPLHF; DNA: TGTGCCATCAGTGAGATGCGGCAAATGGATAATTCACCCCTCCACTTT
J: TRBJ2-1; D: -; V: TRBV6-2/TRBV6-3; size: many; CDR3: CASSYPQGQELYSEQFF; DNA: TGTGCCAGCAGTTACCCCCAGGGGCAGGAGCTCTACAGTGAGCAGTTCTTC
J: TRBJ2-3; D: TRBD2; V: TRBV7-9; size: many; CDR3: CASSLASGLATQGSDTQYF; DNA: TGTGCCAGCAGCTTAGCGTCGGGACTAGCTACCCAGGGGTCAGATACGCAGTATTTT
J: TRBJ2-1; D: -; V: TRBV13; size: many; CDR3: CASSAGIEGLGYNEQFF; DNA: TGTGCCAGCAGCGCAGGCATAGAAGGGCTGGGATACAATGAGCAGTTCTTC
J: TRBJ2-2; D: -; V: TRBV5-5; size: -; CDR3: CASSQDPLAGELFF; DNA: TGTGCCAGCAGCCAGGACCCTTTGGCCGGGGAGCTGTTTTTT
J: TRBJ2-1; D: TRBD1; V: TRBV10-2; size: many; CDR3: CASTYLTGTYNEQFF; DNA: TGCGCCAGCACTTACCTGACAGGGACCTACAATGAGCAGTTCTTC
J: TRBJ2-7; D: -; V: TRBV29-1; size: few; CDR3: CSVRVSHYEQYF; DNA: TGCAGCGTTCGGGTCTCACACTACGAGCAGTACTTC
J: TRBJ2-4; D: -; V: TRBV6-1; size: many; CDR3: CASSTGSRDIQYF; DNA: TGTGCCAGCAGCACGGGGTCGCGGGACATTCAGTACTTC
J: TRBJ1-2; D: -; V: TRBV27; size: many; CDR3: CASSLYGSYYTF; DNA: TGTGCCAGCAGTTTATACGGCAGCTACTACACCTTC
J: TRBJ1-1; D: -; V: TRBV3-1; size: few; CDR3: CASSQGVQNTEAFF; DNA: TGTGCCAGCAGCCAAGGGGTTCAGAACACTGAAGCTTTCTTT
J: TRBJ2-4; D: TRBD2; V: TRBV12-3/TRBV12-4; size: few; CDR3: CASSSPGLAGGPAKNIQYF; DNA: TGTGCCAGCAGTTCTCCGGGACTAGCGGGAGGGCCGGCCAAAAACATTCAGTACTTC
J: TRBJ1-2; D: TRBD1; V: TRBV4-3; size: -; CDR3: CTSSQHAGGINYGYTF; DNA: TGCACCAGCAGCCAGCACGCAGGGGGGATCAACTATGGCTACACCTTC
J: TRBJ2-7; D: TRBD1; V: TRBV18; size: -; CDR3: CASSRTGGAWTEEQYF; DNA: TGTGCCAGCTCACGAACAGGGGGCGCTTGGACGGAGGAGCAGTACTTC
J: TRBJ1-1; D: -; V: TRBV12-3/TRBV12-4; size: many; CDR3: CASSFRGFTEAFF; DNA: TGTGCCAGCAGTTTTAGGGGTTTCACTGAAGCTTTCTTT
J: TRBJ2-2; D: -; V: TRBV5-6; size: few; CDR3: CASTLGTSRNTGELFF; DNA: TGTGCCAGCACCCTAGGGACCTCGAGGAACACCGGGGAGCTGTTTTTT
J: TRBJ2-7; D: -; V: TRBV12-5; size: many; CDR3: CASGPPLAGPSSYEQYF; DNA: TGTGCTAGTGGTCCCCCCCTGGCAGGGCCATCCTCCTACGAGCAGTACTTC
J: TRBJ2-3; D: -; V: TRBV20-1; size: many; CDR3: CSAGNSDTQYF; DNA: TGCAGTGCCGGAAACTCAGATACGCAGTATTTT
J: TRBJ2-7; D: TRBD1; V: TRBV3-1; size: -; CDR3: CASSRGTGYEQYF; DNA: TGTGCCAGCAGCCGGGGGACAGGGTACGAGCAGTACTTC
J: TRBJ2-7; D: -; V: TRBV7-9; size: many; CDR3: CASSFAKPGQPYEQYF; DNA: TGTGCCAGCAGCTTTGCGAAGCCGGGACAACCGTACGAGCAGTACTTC
J: TRBJ2-2; D: -; V: TRBV25-1; size: many; CDR3: CASTRGNGELFF; DNA: TGTGCCAGCACGAGGGGTAATGGGGAGCTGTTTTTT
J: TRBJ2-2; D: TRBD1; V: TRBV4-3; size: -; CDR3: CASSHKAGQGTGELFF; DNA: TGCGCCAGCAGCCACAAAGCGGGACAGGGCACCGGGGAGCTGTTTTTT